This TCR beta chain originates from a study of T cell responses to AZD1222 COVID-19 vaccine. Study-wide findings and caveats: Elevations in Spike-specific TCR breadth and depth followed administration of two AZD1222 doses. Females made up more of the donors, who were largely white British, and clonal diversity may have come out too low. There were repertoire samples only from the period after the peak T cell response.

The CDR3 is made up of 12 amino acids. V lost 4 bases and J lost 7, with 9 bases in between. Germline CDR1 and CDR2: SGHDT and YYEEEE. On this clone: What it recognizes is unknown.

Some clones are missing from TCRdb's copy, which holds only in-frame ones; the method was immunoSEQ multiplex PCR. In the table there are about 83,000 clones, under 95% of which are singletons. The sample consisted of peripheral blood, taken on day 0 of MenACWY control vaccination. This clonotype originated in an adult in good health. The chain combines TRBV5-6 with TRBJ1-5; D is ambiguous. The CDR3 nucleotides are TGTGCCAGCAGCACATCGTCCCAGCCCCAGCATTTT. Protein product: CASSTSSQPQHF.